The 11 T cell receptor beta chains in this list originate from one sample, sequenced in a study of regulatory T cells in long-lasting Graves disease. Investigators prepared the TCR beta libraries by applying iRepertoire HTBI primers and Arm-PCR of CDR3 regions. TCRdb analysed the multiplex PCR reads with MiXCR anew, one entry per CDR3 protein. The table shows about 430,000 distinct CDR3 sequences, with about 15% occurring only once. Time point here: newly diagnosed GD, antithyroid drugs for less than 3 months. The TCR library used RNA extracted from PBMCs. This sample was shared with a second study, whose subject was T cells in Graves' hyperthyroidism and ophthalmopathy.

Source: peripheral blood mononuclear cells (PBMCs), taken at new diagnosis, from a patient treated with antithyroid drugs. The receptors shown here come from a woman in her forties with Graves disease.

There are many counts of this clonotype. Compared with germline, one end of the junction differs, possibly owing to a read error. CDR3 bases: TGTGCCAATAGTACCGACAGGAATACCGGGGAGCTGTTTTTT. The encoded protein is CANSTDRNTGELFF. The V call is TRBV19, the J call TRBJ2-2, with D perhaps TRBD1 (6 bases). CDR1 is LNHDA and CDR2 is SQIVND in the germline V gene (reference sequence). The CDR3 totals 14 residues.

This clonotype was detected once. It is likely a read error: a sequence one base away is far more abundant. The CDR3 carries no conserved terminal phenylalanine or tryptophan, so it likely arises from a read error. CDR3 region: CASSRPGTATYEQYS. The CDR3 nucleotides read TGTGCCAGCAGTCGACCCGGGACAGCAACCTACGAGCAGTACTCC. This chain connects TRBV7-8 to TRBJ2-7; TRBD1 matches at 7 bases. Trimming cost V 6 bases and J 2 bases; bases outside gene matches: 10. Germline-derived CDR1 and CDR2 are SGHVS and FQNEAQ. The CDR3 is made up of 15 amino acids.

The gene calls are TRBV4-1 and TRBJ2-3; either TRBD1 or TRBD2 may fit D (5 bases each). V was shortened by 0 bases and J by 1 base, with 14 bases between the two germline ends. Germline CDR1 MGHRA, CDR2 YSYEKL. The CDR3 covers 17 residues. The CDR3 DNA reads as TGCGCCAGCAGCCAAGAAGTAGGGGACGCGGGCACAGATACGCAGTATTTT. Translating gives CASSQEVGDAGTDTQYF.

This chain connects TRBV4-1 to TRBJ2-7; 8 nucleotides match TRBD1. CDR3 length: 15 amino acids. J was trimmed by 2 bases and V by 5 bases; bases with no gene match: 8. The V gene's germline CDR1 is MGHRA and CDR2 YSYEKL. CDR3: CASSYGEQGAYEQYF. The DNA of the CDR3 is TGCGCCAGCAGCTATGGAGAACAGGGGGCCTACGAGCAGTACTTC.

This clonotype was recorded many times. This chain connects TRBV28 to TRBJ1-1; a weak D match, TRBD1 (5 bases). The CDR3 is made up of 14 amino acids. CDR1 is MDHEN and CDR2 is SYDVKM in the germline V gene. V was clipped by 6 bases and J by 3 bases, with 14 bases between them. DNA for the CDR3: TGTGCCAGCAGCCCTCAGACCAGGGACACTGAAGCTTTCTTT. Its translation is CASSPQTRDTEAFF.

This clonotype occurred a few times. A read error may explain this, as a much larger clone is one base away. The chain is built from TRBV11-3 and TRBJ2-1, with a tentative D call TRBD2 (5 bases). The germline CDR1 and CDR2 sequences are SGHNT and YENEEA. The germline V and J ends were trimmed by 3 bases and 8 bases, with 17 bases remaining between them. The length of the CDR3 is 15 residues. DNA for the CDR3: TGTGCCAGCAGCTTCTGGAACACCGAGGGAGATGAGCAGTTCTTC. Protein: CASSFWNTEGDEQFF.

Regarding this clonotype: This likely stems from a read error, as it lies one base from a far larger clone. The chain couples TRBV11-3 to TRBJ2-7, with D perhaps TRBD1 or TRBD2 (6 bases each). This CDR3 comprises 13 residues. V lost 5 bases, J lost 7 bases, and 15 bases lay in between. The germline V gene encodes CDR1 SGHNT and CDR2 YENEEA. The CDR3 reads CASSRGTQGEQYF. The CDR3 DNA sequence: TGTGCCAGCAGCCGCGGGACTCAGGGGGAGCAGTACTTC.

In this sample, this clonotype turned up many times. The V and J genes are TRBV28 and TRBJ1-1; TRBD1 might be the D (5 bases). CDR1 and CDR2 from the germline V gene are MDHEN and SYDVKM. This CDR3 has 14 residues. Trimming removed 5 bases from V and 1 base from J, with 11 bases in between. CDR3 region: CASSNPGANTEAFF. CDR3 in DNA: TGTGCCAGCAGTAATCCCGGGGCGAACACTGAAGCTTTCTTT.

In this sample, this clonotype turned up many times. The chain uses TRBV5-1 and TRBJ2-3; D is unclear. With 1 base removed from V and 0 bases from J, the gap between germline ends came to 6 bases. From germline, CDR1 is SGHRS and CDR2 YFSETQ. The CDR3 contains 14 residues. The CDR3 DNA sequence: TGCGCCAGCAGCTTGATCCCTAGCACAGATACGCAGTATTTT. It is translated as CASSLIPSTDTQYF.

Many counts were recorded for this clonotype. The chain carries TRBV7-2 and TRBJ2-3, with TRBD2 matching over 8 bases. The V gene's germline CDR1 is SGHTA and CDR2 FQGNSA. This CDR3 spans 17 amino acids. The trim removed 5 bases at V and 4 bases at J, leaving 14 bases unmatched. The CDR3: CASSLSSQREIPDTQYF. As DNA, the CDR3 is TGTGCCAGCAGCCTGTCGAGCCAGCGGGAGATCCCAGATACGCAGTATTTT.

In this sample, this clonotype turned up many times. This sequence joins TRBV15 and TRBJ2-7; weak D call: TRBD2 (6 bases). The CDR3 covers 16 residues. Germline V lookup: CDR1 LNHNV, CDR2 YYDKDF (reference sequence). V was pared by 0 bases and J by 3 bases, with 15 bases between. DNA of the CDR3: TGTGCCACCAGCAGAGATAAGACTAGGGAAGACTACGAGCAGTACTTC. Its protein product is CATSRDKTREDYEQYF.